The 31 T cell receptor beta chains below come from one sample, sequenced in a study of cytomegalovirus exposure and HLA in healthy donors. The primer mix had 60 Vbeta and 13 Jbeta primers. Using immunoSEQ multiplex PCR, the repertoire was profiled, and TCRdb retains in-frame clones only, with some absent. Of around 99,000 clones in the sample, around four fifths are singletons; the top ten hold roughly 6.6%. The source material was PBMCs. All receptors derive from a man aged 50 to 59 in good health and CMV-seropositive.

V gene TRBV13 combines with J gene TRBJ2-1; D may be TRBD2 (6 bases). CDR3 length: 12 residues. V lost 2 bases and J 9 bases, leaving 8 bases between the germline ends. Germline V CDR1 and CDR2: PRHDT, FYEKMQ (reference sequence). The CDR3 region has the DNA TGTGCCAGCAGCTTAATCGGGGGTGAGCAGTTCTTC. This gives the protein CASSLIGGEQFF.

The chain combines TRBV15 with TRBJ2-3; 10 positions agree with TRBD1. CDR1 and CDR2 from the germline V gene are LNHNV and YYDKDF (reference sequence). With 6 bases clipped from V and 3 bases from J, the junction kept 9 bases outside the gene matches. The CDR3 covers 16 residues. DNA of the CDR3: TGTGCCACCAGTTCAAGACAGGGGGCGAAAACAGATACGCAGTATTTT. As protein: CATSSRQGAKTDTQYF. Supplemented by reference TRBV15 and TRBJ2-3, the full variable domain reads DAMVIQNPRYQVTQFGKPVTLSCSQTLNHNVMYWYQQKSSQAPKLLFHYYDKDFNNEADTPDNFQSRRPNTSFCFLDIRSPGLGDTAMYLCATSSRQGAKTDTQYFGPGTRLTVL.

This clone appeared a few times. J is TRBJ2-7 and V is TRBV7-2, with 10 bases identical to TRBD2. V gave up 5 bases and J gave up 3 bases; unmatched junction bases: 16. The CDR3 extends over 18 amino acids. Looked up from germline, CDR1 is SGHTA and CDR2 is FQGNSA. The CDR3, as DNA: TGTGCCAGCAGCCCGCGAGGGGCAGGAGCGGGGGGGGGCTACGAGCAGTACTTC. This gives the protein CASSPRGAGAGGGYEQYF.

The rearrangement joins TRBV19 to TRBJ1-5; D is ambiguous. Germline V CDR1 and CDR2: LNHDA, SQIVND (reference sequence). V lost 5 bases and J lost 9, with 14 bases in between. This CDR3 is built from 13 residues. The CDR3 sequence is CASSPEESRPQHF. The CDR3 DNA is TGTGCCAGTAGTCCCGAGGAGAGTCGGCCCCAGCATTTT.

The rearrangement uses TRBV7-3 and TRBJ2-1, with TRBD2 matching 14 bases. The ends lost 5 bases at V and 7 bases at J; junction bases unmatched: 10. The CDR3 runs 17 residues. The germline CDR1 and CDR2 sequences are SGHTA and FQGTGA. The CDR3 spells CASSLSSGTSGGNEQFF. CDR3 in DNA: TGTGCCAGCAGCCTTAGTTCCGGGACTAGCGGGGGAAATGAGCAGTTCTTC.

The rearrangement links TRBV30 to TRBJ1-1, with D uncertain. The germline gives CDR1 GTSNPN, CDR2 SVGIG (reference sequence). This CDR3 is built from 15 residues. V was clipped by 0 bases and J by 1 base, with 12 bases between them. CDR3 protein: CAWSVWTLANTEAFF. The CDR3 DNA is TGTGCCTGGAGTGTTTGGACTCTTGCGAACACTGAAGCTTTCTTT. The complete variable domain, with remaining parts taken from reference TRBV30 and TRBJ1-1, reads SQTIHQWPATLVQPVGSPLSLECTVEGTSNPNLYWYRQAAGRGLQLLFYSVGIGQISSEVPQNLSASRPQDRQFILSSKKLLLSDSGFYLCAWSVWTLANTEAFFGQGTRLTVV.

This chain uses TRBV5-1 with TRBJ2-2, with D maybe TRBD1 (8 bases). Germline assignment: CDR1 SGHRS and CDR2 YFSETQ. The CDR3 contains 16 residues. The V gene lost 4 bases and the J gene lost 1 base, with 14 bases spanning the gap. The CDR3 is CASSPSGTGNTGELFF. The CDR3 DNA reads TGCGCCAGCAGCCCCAGCGGGACAGGGAACACCGGGGAGCTGTTTTTT.

CDR3 protein: CASSRGLETQYF. The DNA of the CDR3 is TGTGCCAGCAGCAGGGGGCTAGAGACCCAGTACTTC. The chain combines TRBV2 with TRBJ2-5; 8 bases are a match to TRBD1. With V trimmed by 6 bases and J by 4 bases, 1 base remained unmatched. CDR1 and CDR2 from the germline V gene are SNHLY and FYNNEI. The CDR3 contains 12 residues. The full variable domain, with the rest looked up from reference TRBV2 and TRBJ2-5, is EPEVTQTPSHQVTQMGQEVILRCVPISNHLYFYWYRQILGQKVEFLVSFYNNEISEKSEIFDDQFSVERPDGSNFTLKIRSTKLEDSAMYFCASSRGLETQYFGPGTRLLVL.

V is TRBV7-9 and J is TRBJ2-1; D unresolved. This CDR3 comprises 14 residues. Trimming stripped 1 base from V and 5 bases from J, with 9 bases between. Germline CDR1 SEHNR, CDR2 FQNEAQ (reference sequence). The CDR3 spells CASSLGPINNEQFF. CDR3 DNA sequence: TGTGCCAGCAGCTTAGGGCCGATAAACAATGAGCAGTTCTTC.

The V gene is TRBV27, the J gene TRBJ1-2, with 9 positions matching TRBD1. The germline V gene encodes CDR1 MNHEY and CDR2 SMNVEV (reference sequence). The CDR3 contains 19 residues. The trim removed 3 bases at V and 0 bases at J, leaving 14 bases unmatched. The CDR3 loop reads CASSFVGVGQGSANYGYTF. CDR3 DNA sequence: TGTGCCAGCAGTTTTGTGGGGGTGGGACAGGGATCTGCTAACTATGGCTACACCTTC.

This rearrangement joins TRBV2 to TRBJ1-4; weak D call: TRBD1 (6 bases). CDR1 and CDR2 (germline): SNHLY, FYNNEI. CDR3 length: 14 amino acids. Trimming left V 6 bases short and J 2 bases short, with 10 bases between. The CDR3 bases are TGTGCCAGCAGCTACAGGGTCACTAATGAAAAACTGTTTTTT. This codes for CASSYRVTNEKLFF.

This clone was seen a handful of times. Germline and junction disagree at one end, which may indicate a read error. This rearrangement joins TRBV4-2 to TRBJ1-2, with no clear D. The germline V gene has CDR1 LGHNA and CDR2 YNFKEQ. The CDR3 totals 16 residues. The CDR3 DNA reads TGTGCCAGCAGCCAAGATTTGGGCGATAATACCTATGGCTACCCCTTC. Residues: CASSQDLGDNTYGYPF.

V and J are TRBV29-1 and TRBJ2-6, with D maybe TRBD1 (5 bases). The germline V gene encodes CDR1 SQVTM and CDR2 ANQGSEA. This CDR3 has 13 amino acids. V was pared by 7 bases and J by 2 bases, with 9 bases between. CDR3 sequence reads: CSARGPGANVLTF. CDR3 in DNA: TGCAGCGCTAGGGGTCCTGGGGCCAACGTCCTGACTTTC.

A word on this clone: At one of its ends the junction is not consistent with the germline gene, which may arise from a read error. CDR3 sequence (DNA): TGTGCCAGCAGCTTGAGTCAGGGAATGGACGGCTACCCCTTC. The encoded protein is CASSLSQGMDGYPF. The chain carries TRBV5-5 and TRBJ1-2, with a tentative D call TRBD1 (5 bases). The CDR3 runs 14 residues. Germline V CDR1 and CDR2: SGHKS, YYEKEE (reference sequence).

The chain joins TRBV9 to TRBJ1-1, with D possibly TRBD1 on 6 matching bases. Trimming took 4 bases from V and 0 from J, leaving 13 bases between them. The CDR3 is 15 amino acids. Germline V CDR1 and CDR2: SGDLS, YYNGEE. CDR3: CASSPRQDLNTEAFF. The CDR3 DNA sequence: TGTGCCAGCAGCCCCAGACAGGACTTGAACACTGAAGCTTTCTTT.

The V and J genes are TRBV7-8 and TRBJ2-5; tentative D call: TRBD2 (7 bases). Germline V CDR1 and CDR2: SGHVS, FQNEAQ. Trimming removed 5 bases from V and 4 bases from J, with 20 bases in between. CDR3 length equals 16 residues. The CDR3, as DNA: TGTGCCAGCAGCCCGAATCTGAAGGGGGGGGTAGAGACCCAGTACTTC. This translates into CASSPNLKGGVETQYF.

DNA of the CDR3: TGTGCCAGCAGTGACTGGACTAGCGGGGGTCTTTATAATGAGCAGTTCTTC. Amino acids: CASSDWTSGGLYNEQFF. This chain uses TRBV6-4 with TRBJ2-1, with 13 bases identical to TRBD2. Germline CDR1 reads MRHNA; CDR2 reads SNTAGT. The CDR3 is 17 residues long. Trimming removed 1 base from V and 7 bases from J; junction bases left unmatched: 7.

In this sample, this clone turned up a few times. The chain employs TRBV6-5 and TRBJ1-1; D uncertain. From germline, CDR1 is MNHEY and CDR2 SVGAGI. Trimming pared 2 bases from V and 4 bases from J, leaving 8 bases between. This CDR3 region has 13 residues. The CDR3 sequence: CASSYEGFTEAFF. The DNA of the CDR3 is TGTGCCAGCAGTTACGAGGGTTTCACTGAAGCTTTCTTT.

The chain uses TRBV2 and TRBJ2-5, with 8 positions matching TRBD1. The assigned J gene may be wrong: the sequence end matches TRBJ2-7 better. The CDR3 is 15 amino acids. Germline V CDR1 and CDR2: SNHLY, FYNNEI. The CDR3 protein is CASSIPQGVSYEQYF. For the CDR3, the DNA is TGTGCCAGCAGCATACCACAGGGGGTCTCCTACGAGCAGTACTTC.

This chain uses TRBV7-9 with TRBJ1-5; 9 positions match TRBD1. Germline-derived CDR1 and CDR2 are SEHNR and FQNEAQ (reference sequence). The CDR3 runs to 14 residues. The V and J ends lost 3 bases and 7 bases, in that order; junction bases with no gene match: 4. CDR3 coding DNA: TGTGCCAGCAGCTTGGGGACAGGGACCCAGCCCCAGCATTTT. Translated: CASSLGTGTQPQHF.

The V and J genes are TRBV6-1 and TRBJ2-2, with TRBD2 matching 10 bases. This CDR3 comprises 17 residues. The germline V gene has CDR1 MNHNS and CDR2 SASEGT. With 4 bases clipped from V and 2 bases from J, the junction kept 7 bases outside the gene matches. The CDR3 sequence: CASSALLAGINTGELFF. The CDR3 DNA follows: TGTGCCAGCAGTGCCTTACTAGCGGGGATTAACACCGGGGAGCTGTTTTTT.

This clone has only one observation. The chain combines TRBV7-2 with TRBJ2-2; 7 nucleotides align to TRBD1. This CDR3 contains 17 residues. CDR1 and CDR2 from the germline V gene are SGHTA and FQGNSA. V lost 6 bases and J lost 0; bases outside the gene matches: 10. The CDR3 DNA is TGTGCCAGCAGACACCCCGACAGGGATTCGAACACCGGGGAGCTGTTTTTT. Protein: CASRHPDRDSNTGELFF.

This chain connects TRBV5-1 to TRBJ2-5; D possibly corresponds to TRBD1 (6 bases). The end of the DNA is better explained by TRBJ2-7, so the J call may be wrong. The length of the CDR3 is 16 residues. The V gene's germline CDR1 is SGHRS and CDR2 YFSETQ. This CDR3 reads CASSFPQGLNVYEQYF. Written as DNA, the CDR3 is TGCGCCAGCAGCTTTCCCCAGGGGCTCAATGTTTACGAGCAGTACTTC.

This clone was seen a handful of times. Relative to the germline gene, one junction end is altered; a read error may explain this. The rearrangement joins TRBV5-1 to TRBJ1-2; perhaps TRBD1 as D (6 bases). The germline V gene has CDR1 SGHRS and CDR2 YFSETQ. The CDR3 has 14 residues. The CDR3 protein is CASSLGQVNYGYPF. The CDR3 DNA follows: TGCGCCAGCAGCTTGGGACAGGTCAACTATGGCTACCCCTTC. Variable domain in full (rest from reference TRBV5-1 and TRBJ1-2): KAGVTQTPRYLIKTRGQQVTLSCSPISGHRSVSWYQQTPGQGLQFLFEYFSETQRNKGNFPGRFSGRQFSNSRSEMNVSTLELGDSALYLCASSLGQVNYGYPFGSGTRLTVV.

V is TRBV28 and J is TRBJ2-3, with TRBD1 identical over 9 bases. This CDR3 comprises 16 residues. Per the germline V gene, CDR1 is MDHEN and CDR2 is SYDVKM. Trimming at V came to 2 bases and at J to 6 bases, leaving 9 bases not matched to a gene. CDR3 loop: CASSLAPGQGYDTQYF. CDR3 in DNA: TGTGCCAGCAGTTTAGCCCCGGGACAGGGTTACGATACGCAGTATTTT. Together with reference TRBV28 and TRBJ2-3, the CDR3 gives the full variable domain: DVKVTQSSRYLVKRTGEKVFLECVQDMDHENMFWYRQDPGLGLRLIYFSYDVKMKEKGDIPEGYSVSREKKERFSLILESASTNQTSMYLCASSLAPGQGYDTQYFGPGTRLTVL.

This chain uses TRBV28 with TRBJ2-1, with 9 bases identical to TRBD2. Trimming cost V 2 bases and J 7 bases; bases outside gene matches: 6. The CDR3 runs 15 residues. The germline gives CDR1 MDHEN, CDR2 SYDVKM. The CDR3 loop is CASSLMSGGSNEQFF. DNA of the CDR3: TGTGCCAGCAGTTTAATGAGCGGGGGGAGTAATGAGCAGTTCTTC.

The chain combines TRBV7-9 with TRBJ2-7; 10 bases line up with TRBD2. After removal of 5 bases from V and 8 bases from J, the junction contained 15 bases not matched to a gene. Germline V CDR1 and CDR2: SEHNR, FQNEAQ (reference sequence). The CDR3 length is 16 residues. The CDR3 sequence is CASSILSGGRHPKQYF. In nucleotides, the CDR3 is TGTGCCAGCAGCATCCTTAGCGGGGGGCGCCACCCCAAGCAGTACTTC.

This clone was counted between two and nine times. The chain combines TRBV7-9 with TRBJ1-3, with no clear D. CDR1 is SEHNR, CDR2 FQNEAQ, per germline (reference sequence). Deletions cut 1 base from V and 5 bases from J, with 3 bases between. CDR3 length: 12 amino acids. In nucleotides, the CDR3 is TGTGCCAGCAGCTTAGGGCGAAACACCATATATTTT. It translates to CASSLGRNTIYF.

About this clone itself: At one end the junction does not follow the germline gene, possibly because of a read error. The chain has TRBV5-4 and TRBJ2-5; tentative D call: TRBD2 (5 bases). Germline loops: CDR1 SGHNT, CDR2 YYREEE (reference sequence). CDR3 size: 11 residues. DNA of the CDR3: TGTGCCAGCAGCATGGGAGAGGGCTTCGACTTC. This encodes CASSMGEGFDF.

This clone has only a few counts. The chain links TRBV4-1 to TRBJ2-3; 8 nucleotides agree with TRBD2. This CDR3 has 16 residues. Germline V gives CDR1 MGHRA, CDR2 YSYEKL. The ends lost 5 bases at V and 0 bases at J; junction bases unmatched: 7. CDR3 nucleotide sequence: TGCGCCAGCAGCTTCCGCGGGGGGACGAGCACAGATACGCAGTATTTT. It specifies CASSFRGGTSTDTQYF.

The chain employs TRBV6-1 and TRBJ1-6; 11 nucleotides match TRBD1. The CDR3 length is 15 residues. With V trimmed by 6 bases and J by 7 bases, 5 bases remained unmatched. The germline gives CDR1 MNHNS, CDR2 SASEGT. The CDR3, as DNA: TGTGCCAGCAGGGACGGGACAGGGGGAAATTCACCCCTCCACTTT. Translation: CASRDGTGGNSPLHF.